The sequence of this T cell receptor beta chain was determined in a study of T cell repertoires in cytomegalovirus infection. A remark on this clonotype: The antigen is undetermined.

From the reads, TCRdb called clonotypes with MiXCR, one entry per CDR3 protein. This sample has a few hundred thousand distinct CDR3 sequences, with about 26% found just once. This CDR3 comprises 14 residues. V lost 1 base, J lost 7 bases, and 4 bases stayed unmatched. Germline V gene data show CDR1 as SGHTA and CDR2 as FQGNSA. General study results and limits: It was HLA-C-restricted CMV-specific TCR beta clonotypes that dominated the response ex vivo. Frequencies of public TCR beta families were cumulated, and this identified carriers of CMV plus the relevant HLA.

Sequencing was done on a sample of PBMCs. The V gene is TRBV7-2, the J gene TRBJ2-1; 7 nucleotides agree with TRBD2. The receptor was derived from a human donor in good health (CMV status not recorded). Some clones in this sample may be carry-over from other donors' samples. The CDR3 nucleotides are TGTGCCAGCAGCTTAGGGCTAGCGGAAAATGAGCAGTTCTTC. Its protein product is CASSLGLAENEQFF.